These 30 T cell receptor beta chains came from one sample sequenced in a study of graft-versus-host responses after intestinal transplantation. These receptors have no identified antigens. Produced via immunoSEQ multiplex PCR; TCRdb's table is partial and in-frame only. This table holds around 100,000 clones, more than 80% found once. The sample was unstimulated CD4+ T cells sorted from spleen or lymph node cells, taken before transplant. The receptors were gathered from a human donor who was the organ donor for an intestinal transplant.

The V and J genes are TRBV4-1 and TRBJ1-1; no reliable D call. V lost 4 bases, J lost 1 base, and 7 bases lay in between. The length of the CDR3 is 13 residues. From germline, CDR1 is MGHRA and CDR2 YSYEKL. Written as DNA, the CDR3 is TGCGCCAGCAGCCCCGCAAAGAACACTGAAGCTTTCTTT. Translating gives CASSPAKNTEAFF.

V and J are TRBV6-5 and TRBJ2-7; 7 bases are a match to TRBD2. The CDR3 is 15 residues long. Germline CDR1 MNHEY, CDR2 SVGAGI. Trimming at V came to 8 bases and at J to 4 bases, leaving 14 bases not matched to a gene. The CDR3 here is CASSDKRLATYEQYF. The CDR3 nucleotides read TGTGCCAGCTCGGACAAGCGACTAGCAACTTACGAGCAGTACTTC.

This clone was counted only a few times. This chain links TRBV10-1 with TRBJ1-1; D not resolved. The germline V gene has CDR1 WNHNN and CDR2 SYGVQD (reference sequence). V lost 3 bases and J lost 3, with 5 bases in between. This CDR3 has 12 amino acids. The CDR3 loop reads CASSDGDTEAFF. The DNA for the CDR3 is TGCGCCAGCAGTGATGGTGACACTGAAGCTTTCTTT.

V usage is TRBV7-9 and J usage is TRBJ1-3; TRBD1 matches at 7 bases. V trimming: 1 base; J trimming: 3 bases; junction bases outside the gene matches: 12. The CDR3 runs to 18 residues. The germline CDR1 and CDR2 sequences are SEHNR and FQNEAQ (reference sequence). CDR3 DNA: TGTGCCAGCAGCTTAGAAATATCACGGAGACAGGGTGGAAACACCATATATTTT. As protein: CASSLEISRRQGGNTIYF. The variable domain in full, completed from reference TRBV7-9 and TRBJ1-3, reads DTGVSQNPRHKITKRGQNVTFRCDPISEHNRLYWYRQTLGQGPEFLTYFQNEAQLEKSRLLSDRFSAERPKGSFSTLEIQRTEQGDSAMYLCASSLEISRRQGGNTIYFGEGSWLTVV.

This chain joins TRBV20-1 and TRBJ1-1; no clear D. V shed 1 base and J shed 4 bases, with 4 bases lying between them. CDR1 is DFQATT and CDR2 is SNEGSKA in the germline V gene (reference sequence). The CDR3 is made up of 11 amino acids. The DNA of the CDR3 is TGCAGTGCTAGAGCTAGCACTGAAGCTTTCTTT. Protein: CSARASTEAFF.

The CDR3 nucleotides read TGTGCCACGGGTAGTCTAGCGGGATTGAAGTCCTACAATGAGCAGTTCTTC. The encoded protein is CATGSLAGLKSYNEQFF. The chain employs TRBV19 and TRBJ2-1; 9 bases map to TRBD2. Unmatched junction bases numbered 14, after V lost 10 bases and J lost 1 base. From germline, CDR1 is LNHDA and CDR2 SQIVND (reference sequence). The CDR3 has 17 residues.

The rearrangement uses TRBV5-4 and TRBJ1-5, with D possibly matching TRBD1 (6 bases). Germline-derived CDR1 and CDR2 are SGHNT and YYREEE (reference sequence). V lost 3 bases and J 3 bases, leaving 13 bases between the germline ends. The CDR3 has 15 residues. The CDR3: CASSYRTAYNQPQHF. The CDR3 region has the DNA TGTGCCAGCAGCTACCGGACAGCTTACAATCAGCCCCAGCATTTT. Combining the CDR3 with reference TRBV5-4 and TRBJ1-5 gives the whole variable domain ETGVTQSPTHLIKTRGQQVTLRCSSQSGHNTVSWYQQALGQGPQFIFQYYREEENGRGNFPPRFSGLQFPNYSSELNVNALELDDSALYLCASSYRTAYNQPQHFGDGTRLSIL.

V and J are TRBV4-3 and TRBJ2-3, with TRBD1 matching over 7 bases. The CDR3 runs 16 residues. Per germline, CDR1 LGHNA and CDR2 YSLEER. J lost 6 bases, V lost 1 base, and 10 bases had no gene match. CDR3 nucleotide sequence: TGCGCCAGCAGCCAAGGAGACATCGGCAGGGGGGATACGCAGTATTTT. Residues: CASSQGDIGRGDTQYF.

V is TRBV6-6 and J is TRBJ2-5; the D gene is possibly TRBD2 (6 bases). Trimming took off 6 bases at V and 2 bases at J, with 13 bases between the two ends. Looked up from germline, CDR1 is MNHNY and CDR2 is SVGAGI (reference sequence). The CDR3 consists of 14 residues. CDR3 DNA sequence: TGTGCCAGCAGGGCGGGGCCAAAACAAGAGACCCAGTACTTC. Translation: CASRAGPKQETQYF.

The count of this clone is one. The chain has TRBV28 and TRBJ2-5, with 11 bases that match TRBD2. CDR1 is MDHEN and CDR2 is SYDVKM in the germline V gene. CDR3 length: 13 residues. J lost 8 bases, V lost 6 bases, and 5 bases had no gene match. The CDR3 bases are TGTGCCAGCAGCTCAGGGACTAGCGGAACCCAGTACTTC. It is translated as CASSSGTSGTQYF.

The CDR3 sequence is CASSLAAAYEQYF. CDR3 coding DNA: TGTGCCAGCAGCTTAGCGGCAGCCTACGAGCAGTACTTC. The J gene is TRBJ2-7, the V gene TRBV7-9, with D hard to call. V was clipped by 0 bases and J by 2 bases, with 5 bases between them. Per germline, CDR1 SEHNR and CDR2 FQNEAQ (reference sequence). This CDR3 has 13 amino acids. Full variable domain (remainder filled in from reference TRBV7-9 and TRBJ2-7): DTGVSQNPRHKITKRGQNVTFRCDPISEHNRLYWYRQTLGQGPEFLTYFQNEAQLEKSRLLSDRFSAERPKGSFSTLEIQRTEQGDSAMYLCASSLAAAYEQYFGPGTRLTVT.

The chain has TRBV5-6 and TRBJ2-1; D is undetermined. In germline, CDR1 is SGHDT, CDR2 YYEEEE. Trimming cost V 2 bases and J 0 bases, with 9 bases left between them. CDR3 length: 15 residues. The CDR3 region is CASSFWGSSYNEQFF. In DNA form, the CDR3 reads TGTGCCAGCAGCTTCTGGGGAAGCTCCTACAATGAGCAGTTCTTC.

This clone has just a few counts. The CDR3 sequence: CASSYDRGHEQYF. CDR3 sequence (DNA): TGTGCCAGCAGTTATGACAGGGGTCACGAGCAGTACTTC. The rearrangement uses TRBV27 and TRBJ2-7, with 8 bases matching TRBD1. V trimming: 4 bases; J trimming: 5 bases; junction bases outside the gene matches: 4. This CDR3 region has 13 residues. Germline V lookup: CDR1 MNHEY, CDR2 SMNVEV (reference sequence).

This chain joins TRBV5-8 and TRBJ2-3; possible D gene TRBD1, 5 bases. The germline CDR1 and CDR2 sequences are SGHTS and YDEGEE. This CDR3 contains 16 residues. The V and J ends lost 1 base and 4 bases respectively, with 16 bases between them. CDR3 protein: CASSLMQGGFSDTQYF. CDR3 bases: TGTGCCAGCAGCTTGATGCAGGGTGGATTTTCAGATACGCAGTATTTT.

This rearrangement joins TRBV11-2 to TRBJ2-1; 7 positions agree with TRBD2. Germline CDR1 is SGHAT and CDR2 is FQNNGV. CDR3 size: 14 residues. The ends lost 3 bases at V and 6 bases at J; junction bases unmatched: 5. The CDR3 here is CASSLGGSVNEQFF. For the CDR3, the DNA is TGTGCCAGCAGCTTGGGAGGGTCGGTCAATGAGCAGTTCTTC.

In DNA, the CDR3 is TGTGCCAGCAGCCCCCGGACAGGGGGTTGGTTCTTC. This encodes CASSPRTGGWFF. This chain links TRBV7-2 with TRBJ2-1; 10 positions agree with TRBD1. V lost 5 bases, J lost 15 bases, and 7 bases stayed unmatched. CDR1 SGHTA and CDR2 FQGNSA come from the germline V gene. The length of the CDR3 is 12 residues.

The genes are TRBV4-2 and TRBJ2-3, with 9 bases fitting TRBD2. From germline, CDR1 is LGHNA and CDR2 YNFKEQ. After removal of 1 base from V and 4 bases from J, the junction contained 3 bases not matched to a gene. CDR3 length: 15 residues. The CDR3 coding sequence is TGTGCCAGCAGCCAAGCAAGCGGGAGGCCAGATACGCAGTATTTT. Encoded protein: CASSQASGRPDTQYF.

This clone was picked up a small number of times. The chain uses TRBV28 and TRBJ2-3; possible D gene TRBD1, 6 bases. This CDR3 is built from 15 residues. Germline assignment: CDR1 MDHEN and CDR2 SYDVKM. The V end was cut by 5 bases, the J end by 11 bases, with 23 bases between. CDR3 in DNA: TGTGCCAGCAGTCCGCGGACCATCTTGATACAGGGGCAGTATTTT. This translates into CASSPRTILIQGQYF. Using reference TRBV28 and TRBJ2-3 for the parts outside the CDR3, the full variable domain is DVKVTQSSRYLVKRTGEKVFLECVQDMDHENMFWYRQDPGLGLRLIYFSYDVKMKEKGDIPEGYSVSREKKERFSLILESASTNQTSMYLCASSPRTILIQGQYFGPGTRLTVL.

A word on this clone: An end of the junction differs from the germline gene, which may be a read error. The CDR3 DNA is TGTGCCAGCAAAGGGCAGTCCAGCTCCCACGAGCAGTACTTC. As protein: CASKGQSSSHEQYF. The chain links TRBV6-6 to TRBJ2-7; D is unresolved. CDR1 and CDR2 from the germline V gene are MNHNY and SVGAGI (reference sequence). The CDR3 covers 14 residues.

CDR3 loop: CASSIYTGQGGEQYF. In DNA, the CDR3 is TGTGCCAGCAGCATCTACACGGGACAGGGGGGCGAGCAGTACTTC. The chain uses TRBV11-2 and TRBJ2-7; TRBD1 matches 11 bases. The germline V gene has CDR1 SGHAT and CDR2 FQNNGV. After removal of 5 bases from V and 6 bases from J, the junction contained 9 bases not matched to a gene. This CDR3 is 15 amino acids long.

This sequence joins TRBV6-1 and TRBJ2-5; TRBD1 agrees at 7 bases. The J call is in doubt because the DNA end fits TRBJ2-7 better. The CDR3 covers 14 residues. Germline values: CDR1 MNHNS, CDR2 SASEGT. DNA of the CDR3: TGTGCCAGCCGTGGACAGGTTAACTCCTACGAGCAGTACTTC. It codes for CASRGQVNSYEQYF.

This clone was found once. The chain joins TRBV18 to TRBJ1-1; D is undetermined. V shed 1 base and J shed 3 bases, with 6 bases lying between them. Germline values: CDR1 KGHSH, CDR2 LQKENI. This CDR3 region has 13 residues. The CDR3 DNA sequence: TGTGCCAGCTCACCACAAGAGGACACTGAAGCTTTCTTT. It specifies CASSPQEDTEAFF. Filled out from reference TRBV18 and TRBJ1-1, the complete variable domain reads NAGVMQNPRHLVRRRGQEARLRCSPMKGHSHVYWYRQLPEEGLKFMVYLQKENIIDESGMPKERFSAEFPKEGPSILRIQQVVRGDSAAYFCASSPQEDTEAFFGQGTRLTVV.

This clone came up once. This rearrangement joins TRBV6-1 to TRBJ1-5; 12 bases align to TRBD1. Losses at the gene ends were 3 bases for V and 6 bases for J; bases not matched to a gene: 0. The germline gives CDR1 MNHNS, CDR2 SASEGT. The CDR3 is made up of 14 amino acids. This CDR3 is CASSEGQGAQPQHF. CDR3 sequence (DNA): TGTGCCAGCAGTGAGGGACAGGGGGCTCAGCCCCAGCATTTT.

The chain joins TRBV9 to TRBJ1-3; perhaps TRBD1 as D (6 bases). CDR3 size: 17 residues. Germline lookup yields CDR1 SGDLS and CDR2 YYNGEE. Trimming removed 1 base from V and 0 bases from J, with 14 bases in between. This CDR3 reads CASSVTGKAYSGNTIYF. CDR3 sequence (DNA): TGTGCCAGCAGCGTAACAGGGAAAGCCTACTCTGGAAACACCATATATTTT.

J is TRBJ1-5 and V is TRBV30; TRBD1 aligns across 8 bases. This CDR3 comprises 17 residues. In germline, CDR1 is GTSNPN, CDR2 SVGIG (reference sequence). V was pared by 0 bases and J by 4 bases, with 11 bases of the junction left unmatched. CDR3 nucleotides: TGTGCCTGGAGTGTCGAGACAGGGGAGGATACTAATCAGCCCCAGCATTTT. Translation: CAWSVETGEDTNQPQHF.

This clone was counted a single time. Other DNA sequences in this specimen translate into the identical CDR3. V and J are TRBV5-1 and TRBJ2-7, with D possibly being TRBD1 or TRBD2 (6 bases each). The CDR3 is 15 amino acids. Germline-derived CDR1 and CDR2 are SGHRS and YFSETQ. The V end was cut by 2 bases, the J end by 7 bases, with 19 bases between. The CDR3 sequence is CASSLGTGGLGEQYF. CDR3 coding DNA: TGCGCCAGCAGCTTAGGGACCGGGGGCCTGGGGGAGCAGTACTTC.

The chain combines TRBV5-6 with TRBJ2-7; D unresolved. Trimming pared 0 bases from V and 1 base from J, leaving 8 bases between. The V gene's germline CDR1 is SGHDT and CDR2 YYEEEE. This CDR3 comprises 14 residues. DNA for the CDR3: TGTGCCAGCAGCTTGGTCCCGGCTTCCTACGAGCAGTACTTC. Protein product: CASSLVPASYEQYF.

This chain uses TRBV19 with TRBJ2-7; 10 positions match TRBD1. The V and J ends lost 8 bases and 2 bases, in that order; junction bases with no gene match: 6. Germline CDR1 and CDR2: LNHDA and SQIVND (reference sequence). The CDR3 consists of 14 residues. The CDR3 region has the DNA TGTGCCAGTTCAGACAGGGGGCCTCCCTACGAGCAGTACTTC. Protein sequence: CASSDRGPPYEQYF.

This clone was seen a single time. The chain links TRBV30 to TRBJ2-5; 10 bases line up with TRBD1. Unmatched junction bases numbered 9, after V lost 0 bases and J lost 5 bases. Per the germline V gene, CDR1 is GTSNPN and CDR2 is SVGIG (reference sequence). The CDR3 runs 16 residues. This CDR3 is CAWSVPRTGGRETQYF. The CDR3 DNA reads as TGTGCCTGGAGTGTACCCCGGACAGGGGGGAGGGAGACCCAGTACTTC.

CDR3 protein: CASSPGREQFF. The CDR3 bases are TGTGCCAGCTCACCCGGACGTGAGCAGTTCTTC. The chain employs TRBV18 and TRBJ2-1, with D hard to call. Per germline, CDR1 KGHSH and CDR2 LQKENI. With 3 bases removed from V and 9 bases from J, the gap between germline ends came to 6 bases. This CDR3 has 11 amino acids.